Listed here are 29 T cell receptor beta chains from one sample, sequenced in a study of cytomegalovirus exposure and HLA in healthy donors. A multiplex PCR was run with 60 Vbeta primers and 13 Jbeta primers. Generated by immunoSEQ multiplex PCR, the TCRdb table keeps only in-frame clones and is missing some. There are about 92,000 clones in the sample; roughly 80% occur only once, and approximately 1.1% lies in the top ten. Sequencing was done on a sample of PBMCs. Receptors were obtained from a girl aged 2 to 10 in good health and CMV-seropositive.

The chain links TRBV27 to TRBJ1-2; TRBD1 might be the D (5 bases). CDR1 is MNHEY and CDR2 is SMNVEV in the germline V gene (reference sequence). The CDR3 has 13 amino acids. V dropped 1 base and J dropped 3 bases, with 6 bases sitting between them. The CDR3 region is CASSLWGDYGYTF. In DNA, the CDR3 is TGTGCCAGCAGTTTATGGGGGGACTATGGCTACACCTTC.

The gene calls are TRBV9 and TRBJ1-2, with 10 bases that match TRBD1. The length of the CDR3 is 15 residues. CDR1 and CDR2 from the germline V gene are SGDLS and YYNGEE. After removal of 3 bases from V and 6 bases from J, the junction contained 8 bases not matched to a gene. CDR3 sequence (DNA): TGTGCCAGCAGCGCCCGGGACAGGGGATGGGATGGCTACACCTTC. Its translation is CASSARDRGWDGYTF.

The rearrangement joins TRBV18 to TRBJ1-1; 7 bases map to TRBD1. CDR1 is KGHSH, CDR2 LQKENI, per germline. The CDR3 is made up of 20 amino acids. Trimming cost V 6 bases and J 4 bases; bases outside gene matches: 26. CDR3 loop: CASSPPGGLGYAGSGTEAFF. CDR3 in DNA: TGTGCCAGCTCGCCGCCAGGGGGTTTGGGCTACGCCGGATCGGGCACTGAAGCTTTCTTT.

This clone appeared a single time. The V and J genes are TRBV6-1 and TRBJ1-5, with D hard to call. CDR1 and CDR2 (germline): MNHNS, SASEGT. The CDR3 is made up of 15 amino acids. With 4 bases removed from V and 2 bases from J, the gap between germline ends came to 12 bases. CDR3 amino acids: CASSVLSPGNQPQHF. The CDR3 DNA sequence: TGTGCCAGCAGTGTTCTGAGTCCGGGCAATCAGCCCCAGCATTTT.

V is TRBV7-2 and J is TRBJ1-1; D might be TRBD1 (6 bases). Germline CDR1 and CDR2: SGHTA and FQGNSA. This CDR3 is built from 15 residues. The V and J ends lost 2 bases and 1 base respectively, with 11 bases between them. The CDR3 protein is CASSLSQGPNTEAFF. CDR3 coding DNA: TGTGCCAGCAGCTTATCTCAGGGGCCGAACACTGAAGCTTTCTTT.

The chain joins TRBV29-1 to TRBJ2-7, with D possibly being TRBD1 (6 bases). Trimming cost V 5 bases and J 2 bases, with 16 bases left between them. The V gene's germline CDR1 is SQVTM and CDR2 ANQGSEA. This CDR3 has 14 amino acids. CDR3 sequence (DNA): TGCAGCGTTACTAGGACAGATGACACCTACGAGCAGTACTTC. Translating gives CSVTRTDDTYEQYF.

The rearrangement uses TRBV30 and TRBJ1-1; no definite D call. The germline CDR1 and CDR2 sequences are GTSNPN and SVGIG (reference sequence). V was cut by 3 bases and J by 1 base, with 15 bases left in between. CDR3 length: 15 residues. CDR3 residues: CAWRDTDGKNTEAFF. CDR3 sequence (DNA): TGTGCCTGGAGAGACACGGACGGGAAGAACACTGAAGCTTTCTTT.

This rearrangement joins TRBV27 to TRBJ2-7; tentatively, D is TRBD1 (6 bases). This CDR3 has 14 amino acids. In germline, CDR1 is MNHEY, CDR2 SMNVEV (reference sequence). V was pared by 5 bases and J by 2 bases, with 13 bases between. CDR3 sequence (DNA): TGTGCCAGCAGTCCCTTACAGGGCCCCTACGAGCAGTACTTC. This encodes CASSPLQGPYEQYF.

The chain uses TRBV2 and TRBJ2-7; TRBD2 is a possible D gene (5 bases). The V end was cut by 8 bases, the J end by 4 bases, with 18 bases between. CDR3 length: 14 amino acids. Germline CDR1 and CDR2: SNHLY and FYNNEI. CDR3 region: CASSEEGSGYEQYF. The CDR3 DNA reads TGTGCCAGCTCGGAAGAGGGCTCGGGGTACGAGCAGTACTTC.

This clone was seen once. The chain carries TRBV4-1 and TRBJ1-5, with a tentative D call TRBD1 (5 bases). The germline V and J ends were trimmed by 7 bases and 5 bases, with 24 bases remaining between them. This CDR3 region has 17 residues. CDR1 is MGHRA and CDR2 is YSYEKL in the germline V gene. CDR3 nucleotides: TGCGCCAGCAAGCCAAGAATTGCTGGGCAGGGTCATCAGCCCCAGCATTTT. Protein sequence: CASKPRIAGQGHQPQHF.

This clone occurred once. Here the CDR3 reads CASSTNRNTEAFF. CDR3 DNA sequence: TGTGCCAGTAGTACAAACAGGAACACTGAAGCTTTCTTT. This sequence joins TRBV19 and TRBJ1-1; no clear D. CDR1 and CDR2 (germline): LNHDA, SQIVND (reference sequence). Trimming stripped 4 bases from V and 1 base from J, with 7 bases between. This CDR3 has 13 residues.

The chain carries TRBV27 and TRBJ2-7; 9 bases line up with TRBD1. The CDR3 extends over 14 amino acids. CDR1 MNHEY and CDR2 SMNVEV come from the germline V gene (reference sequence). V lost 6 bases to trimming and J lost 6 bases; unmatched junction nucleotides: 9. The CDR3 coding sequence is TGTGCCAGCAGAGGACAGGGGAGGGCGTCCGAGCAGTACTTC. The encoded protein is CASRGQGRASEQYF.

This clone came up once. The chain uses TRBV7-2 and TRBJ1-5; 7 nucleotides align to TRBD1. V lost 4 bases and J lost 7; bases outside the gene matches: 7. CDR1 is SGHTA and CDR2 is FQGNSA in the germline V gene. The CDR3 is made up of 14 amino acids. The CDR3 DNA reads as TGTGCCAGCAGCTCGCCCGGGACAGCCCAGCCCCAGCATTTT. Protein sequence: CASSSPGTAQPQHF. Full variable domain (missing parts from reference TRBV7-2 and TRBJ1-5): GAGVSQSPSNKVTEKGKDVELRCDPISGHTALYWYRQSLGQGLEFLIYFQGNSAPDKSGLPSDRFSAERTGGSVSTLTIQRTQQEDSAVYLCASSSPGTAQPQHFGDGTRLSIL.

The rearrangement uses TRBV25-1 and TRBJ1-1; D remains ambiguous. The V gene lost 3 bases and the J gene lost 4 bases, with 9 bases spanning the gap. There are 13 residues in the CDR3. Germline V lookup: CDR1 MGHDK, CDR2 SYGVNS. The CDR3 reads CASSEAVGTEAFF. In DNA form, the CDR3 reads TGTGCCAGCAGTGAGGCGGTGGGCACTGAAGCTTTCTTT.

This clone appeared once. The rearrangement uses TRBV7-6 and TRBJ2-3; TRBD2 matches at 12 bases. V lost 2 bases and J lost 4; bases outside the gene matches: 7. There are 17 residues in the CDR3. In germline, CDR1 is SGHVS, CDR2 FNYEAQ. CDR3: CASSLKELAGGPDTQYF. The CDR3 DNA reads as TGTGCCAGCAGCTTAAAAGAGCTAGCGGGAGGGCCAGATACGCAGTATTTT.

The chain is built from TRBV5-1 and TRBJ2-7; possible D gene TRBD1, 5 bases. The V end was cut by 1 base, the J end by 3 bases, with 11 bases between. The CDR3 sequence is 14 residues long. CDR1 is SGHRS, CDR2 YFSETQ, per germline. The CDR3 protein is CASSLLSGNYEQYF. The CDR3 DNA is TGCGCCAGCAGCTTGTTGTCAGGGAACTACGAGCAGTACTTC.

The V gene is TRBV6-4, the J gene TRBJ2-7; 9 nucleotides agree with TRBD1. This CDR3 has 13 amino acids. Per germline, CDR1 MRHNA and CDR2 SNTAGT. V was clipped by 6 bases and J by 6 bases; unmatched bases: 6. The CDR3 region is CASSSGTGLEQYF. In nucleotides, the CDR3 is TGTGCCAGCAGCTCCGGGACAGGGCTCGAGCAGTACTTC.

This clone occurred a few times. The J gene is TRBJ1-2, the V gene TRBV29-1; D is perhaps TRBD1 (5 bases). CDR1 is SQVTM, CDR2 ANQGSEA, per germline. V lost 8 bases and J lost 4, with 14 bases in between. The CDR3 is 12 amino acids. As DNA, the CDR3 is TGCAGCCCCGTAAGGGGTTGCTATGGCTACACCTTC. Protein sequence: CSPVRGCYGYTF.

The chain is built from TRBV7-2 and TRBJ2-3; 9 bases fit TRBD1. Unmatched junction bases numbered 7, after V lost 5 bases and J lost 4 bases. The CDR3 length is 15 residues. CDR1 and CDR2 (germline): SGHTA, FQGNSA. The CDR3 bases are TGTGCCAGCAGCCCGGGGACAGGGAGGGCAGATACGCAGTATTTT. The encoded protein is CASSPGTGRADTQYF.

This rearrangement joins TRBV19 to TRBJ1-1, with D possibly being TRBD1 (6 bases). The CDR3 sequence is 13 residues long. The germline V gene encodes CDR1 LNHDA and CDR2 SQIVND (reference sequence). Trimming stripped 3 bases from V and 8 bases from J, with 13 bases between. The CDR3 bases are TGTGCCAGTAGTATTGAGGGGGAACCGGAAGCTTTCTTT. It encodes CASSIEGEPEAFF.

V gene TRBV7-9 combines with J gene TRBJ2-3, with a tentative D call TRBD2 (6 bases). Germline V lookup: CDR1 SEHNR, CDR2 FQNEAQ (reference sequence). This CDR3 is 16 amino acids long. Between the trimmed V and J ends, which lost 5 bases and 0 bases, there was a span of 15 bases. This CDR3 is CASSPPIGGSTDTQYF. CDR3 sequence (DNA): TGTGCCAGCAGCCCCCCAATTGGGGGGAGCACAGATACGCAGTATTTT.

The chain couples TRBV5-1 to TRBJ1-1; D is undetermined. The CDR3 runs to 13 residues. Trimming cost V 6 bases and J 5 bases, with 14 bases left between them. Germline CDR1 reads SGHRS; CDR2 reads YFSETQ. The CDR3 region has the DNA TGCGCCAGCATGGAGGGTACGGTGACTGAAGCTTTCTTT. This codes for CASMEGTVTEAFF.

The V gene is TRBV5-1, the J gene TRBJ1-2; D is unclear. Per the germline V gene, CDR1 is SGHRS and CDR2 is YFSETQ. V was trimmed by 2 bases and J by 3 bases, leaving 8 bases between them. The CDR3 covers 13 residues. The CDR3 nucleotides read TGCGCCAGCAGCTTAGACGGGGACTATGGCTACACCTTC. It specifies CASSLDGDYGYTF.

The CDR3 loop is CASSGSSSPGLEQYF. In DNA form, the CDR3 reads TGTGCCAGCAGCGGTTCCTCCTCCCCGGGGTTGGAGCAGTACTTC. The gene calls are TRBV7-2 and TRBJ2-7; TRBD2 might be the D (5 bases). This CDR3 region has 15 residues. The V and J ends lost 5 bases and 7 bases respectively, with 21 bases between them. The germline V gene has CDR1 SGHTA and CDR2 FQGNSA.

The CDR3 bases are TGTGCCTGGACCCTGGGCATATTCTACGAGCAGTACTTC. Protein product: CAWTLGIFYEQYF. V is TRBV30 and J is TRBJ2-7; the D is unclear. The CDR3 is 13 residues long. Trimming removed 4 bases from V and 3 bases from J, with 13 bases in between. The germline V gene encodes CDR1 GTSNPN and CDR2 SVGIG (reference sequence).

The chain joins TRBV7-9 to TRBJ1-5; the D is unclear. The CDR3 is made up of 14 amino acids. CDR1 SEHNR and CDR2 FQNEAQ come from the germline V gene (reference sequence). V was trimmed by 3 bases and J by 4 bases, leaving 10 bases between them. The CDR3 sequence: CASSLNSGNQPQHF. The CDR3 DNA is TGTGCCAGCAGCTTGAACAGCGGAAATCAGCCCCAGCATTTT.

This clone was seen a single time. The chain links TRBV30 to TRBJ1-6, with a possible D match to TRBD1 (6 bases). Germline loops: CDR1 GTSNPN, CDR2 SVGIG (reference sequence). This CDR3 contains 15 residues. The ends were cut back, 0 bases at V and 7 bases at J, with 13 bases in the middle. In DNA, the CDR3 is TGTGCCTGGAGTGTAAGGGGGACAAAGAATTCACCCCTCCACTTT. As protein: CAWSVRGTKNSPLHF.

The gene calls are TRBV30 and TRBJ2-1; 11 bases fit TRBD2. The ends lost 4 bases at V and 3 bases at J; junction bases unmatched: 23. CDR3 size: 21 residues. Germline-derived CDR1 and CDR2 are GTSNPN and SVGIG (reference sequence). DNA of the CDR3: TGTGCCTGGACTGGTGAAAGGACTAGCGGGTCATCCCTGGGGCGCTACAATGAGCAGTTCTTC. The encoded protein is CAWTGERTSGSSLGRYNEQFF.

V and J are TRBV15 and TRBJ1-1; TRBD1 might be the D (6 bases). The germline V gene has CDR1 LNHNV and CDR2 YYDKDF (reference sequence). Trimming stripped 5 bases from V and 10 bases from J, with 17 bases between. This CDR3 region has 13 residues. Written as DNA, the CDR3 is TGTGCCACCAGCGGACCGCCGGGACAAAGAGCTTTCTTT. It codes for CATSGPPGQRAFF.